This TCR beta chain was obtained from a study of beta chain features in type 1 diabetes. Turning to this clone: Its antigen is unknown.

Study results and caveats: A closer apparent resemblance between naive, central memory and Treg TCRB repertoires was seen in patients than in healthy donors. Shorter TCRB CDR3s, moderately but significantly so, marked every one of the four CD4+ subsets in Type 1 diabetes patients.

Every bit of the isolated RNA underwent reverse transcription, so sequencing read expressed TCRB transcripts. Libraries were prepared by immunoSEQ multiplex PCR; TCRdb keeps only in-frame clonotypes and omits some of them. The sample records some 500,000 clones, approximately 10% being singletons. Sequenced input: naive CD4+ T cells from blood. This receptor was identified in a woman under 30 in good health.

As DNA, the CDR3 is TGTGCCAGCAGCCTACTGGTGAACACCGGGGAGCTGTTTTTT. Its protein product is CASSLLVNTGELFF. The chain has TRBV7-9 and TRBJ2-2; D remains ambiguous. Germline V gene sequence: CDR1 SEHNR, CDR2 FQNEAQ (reference sequence). V was trimmed by 5 bases and J by 1 base, leaving 8 bases between them. This CDR3 is 14 amino acids long.